One sample yielded the 21 T cell receptor delta chains listed below, sequenced in a study of gamma-delta T cells after stem cell transplantation. TCRdb fed the RT-PCR reads to CATT. The sample carries 1,700 or so delta-chain clones, approximately 4.8% recorded once. Material: gamma-delta T cells. These receptors all stem from a human donor. It is not recorded whose cells these are; they may come from a transplant donor.

Concerning this clone itself: One base separates it from a far larger clone, so it is likely a read error. The chain has TRDV2 and TRDJ3, with 9 bases identical to TRDD3. The CDR3 runs 17 residues. Germline V gene lookup returns CDR1 GEAIGNYY and CDR2 EKD. The CDR3 bases are TGTGCCTGTGACCCGCTAGGGGATACGTGGGACACCCGACATATGTTTTTC. Residues: CACDPLGDTWDTRHMFF.

Of note for this clone: Given a much more abundant clone one base away, this may be a read error. This chain links TRDV2 with TRDJ1, with 10 bases that match TRDD3. Germline CDR1 is GEAIGNYY and CDR2 is EKD. The CDR3 has 18 amino acids. The CDR3 loop is CACGTVGRGIRETDKLIF. The CDR3 DNA sequence: TGTGCCTGTGGCACCGTAGGTAGGGGGATACGTGAAACCGATAAACTCATCTTT.

This clone is medium-sized within its sample. Other DNA sequences within the sample encode an identical CDR3. J is TRDJ1 and V is TRDV2; 7 bases are a match to TRDD3. In germline, CDR1 is GEAIGNYY, CDR2 EKD. The CDR3 covers 16 residues. Trimming removed 1 base from V and 0 bases from J; junction bases left unmatched: 7. The CDR3 DNA is TGTGCCTGTGACACGCTGGGGGGCAAGGACACCGATAAACTCATCTTT. Translating it yields CACDTLGGKDTDKLIF.

This clone was counted only a few times. A much more abundant neighbour one base away suggests this may be a read error. V gene TRDV2 combines with J gene TRDJ1; 7 bases fit TRDD3. The V segment lost 5 bases and the J segment 0 bases; nucleotides outside the gene matches: 14. Germline V gene sequence: CDR1 GEAIGNYY, CDR2 EKD. This CDR3 spans 17 amino acids. CDR3 protein: CACGSLVGEQYTDKLIF. CDR3 DNA: TGTGCCTGTGGGTCTCTGGTGGGGGAACAGTACACCGATAAACTCATCTTT.

By its share, this clone is medium-sized. The CDR3 DNA sequence: TGTGCCTGTGACCTTTTACTGGGGGATACGCTAAACACCGATAAACTCATCTTT. It encodes CACDLLLGDTLNTDKLIF. The chain joins TRDV2 to TRDJ1, with TRDD3 identical over 13 bases. From germline, CDR1 is GEAIGNYY and CDR2 EKD. This CDR3 has 18 amino acids. Germline trimming cut 3 bases from V and 0 bases from J; bases unmatched to any gene: 9.

Notes on this clone: A far larger clone is off by one base, so a read error is likely. This chain joins TRDV2 and TRDJ1, with D maybe TRDD3 (6 bases). V lost 2 bases and J 4 bases, leaving 13 bases between the germline ends. CDR1 GEAIGNYY and CDR2 EKD come from the germline V gene. The CDR3 covers 14 residues. CDR3 DNA sequence: TGTGCCTGTGACATCGTACTGGGTGACGATAAACTCATCTTT. Protein: CACDIVLGDDKLIF.

In this sample, this clone is medium-sized. The same CDR3 is also encoded by other DNA sequences in this sample. In DNA form, the CDR3 reads TGTGCCTGTGACACCGGGGATGCGAGCTCCTGGGACACCCGACAGATGTTTTTC. Protein sequence: CACDTGDASSWDTRQMFF. The rearrangement links TRDV2 to TRDJ3; D may be TRDD3 (6 bases). The CDR3 extends over 18 amino acids. The V end was cut by 0 bases, the J end by 0 bases, with 11 bases between. In germline, CDR1 is GEAIGNYY, CDR2 EKD.

On this clone: A clone one base away is much larger, so this may be a read error. Other DNA sequences from this sample encode an identical CDR3 as well. The genes are TRDV2 and TRDJ1; 11 bases match TRDD3. The germline V gene encodes CDR1 GEAIGNYY and CDR2 EKD. CDR3 size: 20 residues. CDR3 in DNA: TGCGCCTGTGACACCGTAATGGGGGATACGAAGAGGGAGTACACCGATAAACTCATCTTT. Its protein product is CACDTVMGDTKREYTDKLIF.

This clone showed up just a few times. Since a much larger clone is just one base distant, this may be a read error. Other DNA sequences in the same sample also yield this CDR3. The rearrangement uses TRDV2 and TRDJ1; the match to TRDD3 covers 8 bases. This CDR3 contains 19 residues. The germline V gene has CDR1 GEAIGNYY and CDR2 EKD. CDR3 amino acids: CACDTILLGTGGLTDKLIF. The CDR3, as DNA: TGTGCCTGTGACACCATCCTACTAGGTACTGGGGGCCTCACCGATAAACTTATCTTT.

By its share, this clone is medium-sized. The V and J genes are TRDV2 and TRDJ1; 8 positions agree with TRDD3. CDR3 length: 15 residues. CDR1 is GEAIGNYY, CDR2 EKD, per germline. V lost 3 bases and J lost 0; bases outside the gene matches: 5. For the CDR3, the DNA is TGTGCCTGTGACGTACTACTGGGGGACACCGATAAACTCATCTTT. Protein: CACDVLLGDTDKLIF.

Remarks on this clone: An end of the junction does not agree with germline; a read error may underlie this. The rearrangement uses TRDV2 and TRDJ1; no clear D. The CDR3 runs 18 residues. Germline V gene lookup returns CDR1 GEAIGNYY and CDR2 EKD. CDR3 coding DNA: TGTGCCTGTGACCCCTTGGCGCCGTTCGGATCAAACACCGATAAGCTCATCTTT. Its translation: CACDPLAPFGSNTDKLIF.

By share of the sample, this clone is medium-sized (0.01 to 0.1%). This sample includes further DNA sequences coding for the same CDR3. This chain joins TRDV1 and TRDJ1; TRDD3 agrees at 7 bases. The V segment lost 0 bases and the J segment 10 bases; nucleotides outside the gene matches: 11. The length of the CDR3 is 15 residues. The V gene's germline CDR1 is TSWWSYY and CDR2 QGS. This chain's CDR3 is CALGELGILGGGLIF. The CDR3 DNA sequence: TGTGCTCTTGGGGAACTAGGGATACTTGGGGGAGGACTCATCTTT.

Relative to its sample, this clone is large. This chain uses TRDV2 with TRDJ1; the D is unclear. Per the germline V gene, CDR1 is GEAIGNYY and CDR2 is EKD. The germline V and J ends were trimmed by 0 bases and 2 bases, with 9 bases remaining between them. The CDR3 has 14 residues. The CDR3 DNA is TGTGCCTGTGACACCGTACCGAAGACCGATAAACTCATCTTT. Its translation: CACDTVPKTDKLIF.

Remarks on this clone: A much larger clone lies a single base off, so this may be a read error. The chain combines TRDV2 with TRDJ1; 12 nucleotides line up with TRDD3. The junction had 13 bases not matched to a gene; V was cut back by 3 bases and J by 3 bases. This CDR3 region has 18 residues. The germline gives CDR1 GEAIGNYY, CDR2 EKD. The CDR3 region is CACDHVLGDTLYADKLIF. CDR3 DNA sequence: TGTGCCTGTGACCATGTACTGGGGGATACCCTGTACGCCGATAAACTCATCTTT.

By frequency in the sample, this clone is large (0.1 to 1%). The chain joins TRDV2 to TRDJ1, with TRDD3 identical over 12 bases. CDR1 is GEAIGNYY, CDR2 EKD, per germline. V gave up 3 bases and J gave up 12 bases; unmatched junction bases: 10. This CDR3 spans 14 amino acids. The DNA of the CDR3 is TGTGCCTGTGACGCTGTACTGGGGGATACCAGGGTCATCTTT. Encoded protein: CACDAVLGDTRVIF.

This clone is medium-sized (0.01 to 0.1%) by share. V gene TRDV2 combines with J gene TRDJ1; 11 bases match TRDD3. The CDR3 runs 16 residues. With V trimmed by 3 bases and J by 2 bases, 7 bases remained unmatched. The germline V gene encodes CDR1 GEAIGNYY and CDR2 EKD. The DNA of the CDR3 is TGTGCCTGTGACGTACTGGGGGATAACGGTACCGATAAACTCATCTTT. Its translation: CACDVLGDNGTDKLIF.

Note on this clone: One base separates it from a far larger clone, so it is likely a read error. This same CDR3 is encoded by further DNA sequences in the sample. The chain employs TRDV2 and TRDJ1; 8 positions agree with TRDD3. Germline trimming cut 0 bases from V and 8 bases from J; bases unmatched to any gene: 16. Germline V gene lookup returns CDR1 GEAIGNYY and CDR2 EKD. This CDR3 contains 17 residues. In DNA, the CDR3 is TGTGCCTGTGACACCGTGGGTGGGGAAGAGGGGATACCAAAACTCATCTTT. It yields the protein CACDTVGGEEGIPKLIF.

A remark on this clone: This may come from a read error, since a much larger clone is one base off. The chain uses TRDV2 and TRDJ1; D is perhaps TRDD3 (5 bases). Per germline, CDR1 GEAIGNYY and CDR2 EKD. V was shortened by 0 bases and J by 0 bases, with 28 bases between the two germline ends. The CDR3 covers 21 residues. The CDR3 here is CACDTVPLASRGQGNTDKLIF. The DNA of the CDR3 is TGTGCCTGTGACACCGTTCCCTTAGCATCTAGGGGACAAGGAAACACCGATAAACTCATCTTT.

In the case of this clone: A read error likely explains this, since a far larger clone differs by one base. The chain has TRDV2 and TRDJ1; TRDD3 aligns across 7 bases. Germline V CDR1 and CDR2: GEAIGNYY, EKD. The CDR3 loop spans 15 amino acids. The CDR3 is CACDTLGGDTDKIIF. The CDR3 DNA is TGTGCCTGTGACACCCTGGGGGGGGACACCGATAAAATCATCTTT.

Comments on this clone: A read error is possible here, since a much larger clone lies one base away. This rearrangement joins TRDV2 to TRDJ1, with no clear D. This CDR3 comprises 18 residues. V was trimmed by 3 bases and J by 7 bases, leaving 29 bases between them. The germline V gene has CDR1 GEAIGNYY and CDR2 EKD. The CDR3 is CACDPVPRDVFFSGKLIF. CDR3 sequence (DNA): TGTGCCTGTGACCCGGTTCCGCGGGACGTCTTTTTTTCCGGTAAACTCATCTTT.

This clone qualifies as medium-sized. This rearrangement joins TRDV2 to TRDJ1, with TRDD3 identical over 11 bases. The CDR3 has 15 amino acids. Germline lookup yields CDR1 GEAIGNYY and CDR2 EKD. The junction had 7 bases not matched to a gene; V was cut back by 5 bases and J by 3 bases. The CDR3: CACVALGDMADKLIF. In nucleotides, the CDR3 is TGTGCCTGTGTCGCACTGGGGGATATGGCCGATAAACTCATCTTT.